This T cell receptor beta chain was obtained from a study of glioma-infiltrating T cells after dendritic cell vaccination. The time point here: after dendritic cell vaccination, including at tumor progression/relapse. Before vaccination, two weeks after the third vaccination, and at progression, PBMC were collected. Germline V gene data show CDR1 as SNHLY and CDR2 as FYNNEI. The CDR3 sequence is 15 residues long. V lost 0 bases, J lost 6 bases, and 11 bases lay in between. The primer mix had 60 V beta and 13 J beta primers. The method was immunoSEQ multiplex PCR; TCRdb's version includes in-frame clones alone and lacks a portion of them. The table records 99,000 or so clones, around 89% of them present only once.

The receptor was isolated from a human donor with glioblastoma. This sample comprised blood, obtained after dendritic cell vaccination. The rearrangement links TRBV2 to TRBJ2-2, with D perhaps matching TRBD2 (5 bases). CDR3 amino acids: CASSEARAGAGELFF. CDR3 DNA: TGTGCCAGCAGTGAAGCGCGGGCGGGTGCCGGGGAGCTGTTTTTT.